Sequencing of this TCR beta chain was carried out in a study of shared clonotypes between healthy human individuals (TCRdb year 2020). Describing the broader study: A few men and two women, aged 18 to 49 years, made up the cohort. For each donor, CD4 naive and CD4 memory were each run on three plates, CD8 naive on two plates, and CD8 memory on one plate. To estimate repertoire size and how much clonotypes are shared between individuals, the study performed deep sequencing of blood TCR repertoires from 4 to 6 healthy adults. To increase sequencing depth and limit assay-specific biases, TCR repertoire library preparation and sequencing were carried out by different laboratories using diverse techniques. Per donor, leukapheresis produced somewhere between about 0.8 and 9 billion PBMCs.

The donors were healthy, HIV-negative adults who had no recently reported acute infections or vaccinations. Every donor was a Caucasian adult residing in Nashville, Tennessee, USA. CD4+ T cells were enriched by magnetic negative selection; naive cells were then positively selected on CD45RA, and the negative fraction formed the memory subset. Blood was collected by leukapheresis, and PBMCs were isolated by Ficoll-Histopaque density gradient centrifugation and then cryopreserved in liquid nitrogen vapor phase. Purity and quantity of every magnetically sorted T cell population were checked by analytical flow cytometry. Genomic DNA was isolated from each sorted fraction and quantified by UV absorbance on a Nanodrop 2000c. Overall results and qualifications from the work: Compared with non-shared clonotypes, clonotypes shared by all four sorted-subset donors had higher generation probabilities. Only blood was sampled, and tissue TCR repertoires likely differ from those in blood. Estimated clonotype richness was generally larger for naive than for memory subsets. When a few donors were compared, the shared fraction of clonotypes was around 5% for naive CD4, 3% to 4% for naive CD8, about 2.4% for memory CD4, and 0.35% to 0.5% for memory CD8. The genetic and exposure-history diversity represented was limited by the small number of donors. Even with the large sequencing depth, rarefaction of the sorted-subset datasets indicated that sequencing was incomplete. Pairwise subsampling indicated that sequencing depth was expected to affect the degree of clonotype sharing among donors.

Using the deep immunoSEQ assay, multiplex PCR amplified TCR CDR3 regions from genomic DNA. Extracted genomic DNA from each cell subset was distributed evenly across all wells of several immunoSEQ 96-well plates, and each plate was treated as a replicate. For sorted subsets, approximately 200 ng of genomic DNA, equivalent to around 29,000 T cell genomes, went into each replicate PCR. Purified libraries were quantified with a Qubit 3.0 fluorometer, sized on a Bioanalyzer 2100, and re-quantified with the KAPA Library Quantification kit. Each immunoSEQ 96-well plate was sequenced on its own single-read 150-cycle Illumina NextSeq 550 flow cell. The paper's data handling went like this. Because only junctional sequences without quality scores were contained in the immunoSEQ output, filtering matching that applied to full-length reads could not be performed. Sequences were annotated with PyIR, a Python wrapper for IgBLAST v1.9, and V/J genes and CDR3 were assigned using IMGT germline references. Any read was removed if the V/J assignment was weak (E-value above 1e-6), the CDR3 was missing, or the read contained stop codons, out-of-frame junctions, or ambiguous translated residues. V3J clonotypes were defined as sequences sharing an identical inferred V gene, J gene, and CDR3 amino acid sequence. Percentage overlap between repertoires was calculated by dividing the number of shared unique clonotypes by the size of the smaller repertoire. Three approaches were used to assess repertoire richness: RTK rarefaction, the Chao1 estimator, and Recon v2.1 estimates of unobserved clonotypes. Generation probabilities for all TCRbeta clonotypes obtained by the gDNA method from a few donors were computed using OLGA. TCRdb obtained this table from immuneACCESS and retained in-frame rearrangements with V and J assigned. These tables miss some clones; where compared with another copy, unresolved V genes account for less than half of the shortfall, and the remainder is unexplained. The V and J calls and the clone size are those of that table, but D and trimming were determined from the DNA. The sample table contains approximately 2.5 million clones; only one count was recorded for roughly 93% of them. 0.35% to 0.45% of the sample lies in the top ten.

As regards this clone: What this receptor recognizes is not known. Within one base of it there is no much larger clone, and no base qualities were kept.

In the germline V gene, CDR1 corresponds to SGHVS and CDR2 to FQNEAQ. Cut back by 5 bases and 8 bases, the V and J ends lie 22 bases apart. The CDR3 measures 16 amino acids from cysteine to phenylalanine. CDR3 DNA only is kept here, 48 bases in frame from base 1. This clonotype was sampled from a man between 18 and 29 years old in good health. Some clones in this sample may be carry-over from other donors' samples. The sample was naive CD4+ T cells from PBMCs. The meaning of the sample's cell subset or site label: CD45RA+ positively selected. The rearranged segments are TRBV7-8 and TRBJ2-1; the D gene is possibly TRBD1, with 7 bases matching. The DNA reads as follows: TGTGCCAGCAGCCTCGTAGGGCCAGGGGGGACGTATGAGCAGTTCTTC. This gives the protein CASSLVGPGGTYEQFF.